This entry lists 11 T cell receptor beta chains sequenced from one sample in a study of cytomegalovirus exposure and HLA in healthy donors. The PCR made use of 60 Vbeta and 13 Jbeta primers. Sequenced by immunoSEQ multiplex PCR; TCRdb stores in-frame clones only, minus some. Among 60,000 to 75,000 clones listed, about two thirds were seen once. Material for sequencing was PBMCs. The receptors were gathered from a woman aged 40 to 55 in good health and CMV-seropositive.

The chain is built from TRBV6-1 and TRBJ2-3; D not resolved. V lost 6 bases and J lost 2, with 12 bases in between. The CDR3 covers 14 residues. CDR1 and CDR2 (germline): MNHNS, SASEGT. CDR3 in amino acids: CASRLAASTDTQYF. CDR3 in DNA: TGTGCCAGCAGATTAGCCGCCTCCACAGATACGCAGTATTTT.

The chain couples TRBV6-1 to TRBJ2-7; possibly TRBD2 for D (5 bases). Between the trimmed V and J ends, which lost 8 bases and 0 bases, there was a span of 14 bases. The CDR3 is 14 amino acids. Looked up from germline, CDR1 is MNHNS and CDR2 is SASEGT. CDR3 in amino acids: CASRVSGSSYEQYF. The CDR3 DNA sequence: TGTGCCAGCCGCGTGTCGGGGAGCTCCTACGAGCAGTACTTC.

The rearrangement links TRBV10-3 to TRBJ2-7; no reliable D call. Trimming shortened V by 8 bases and J by 1 base, and 9 bases separated the two germline ends. Germline V CDR1 and CDR2: ENHRY, SYGVKD. The CDR3 contains 12 residues. The CDR3 DNA sequence: TGTGCCATCTGGGCCGAGTCCTACGAGCAGTACTTC. It encodes CAIWAESYEQYF.

This clone was recorded once. V is TRBV19 and J is TRBJ1-1; 7 nucleotides align to TRBD1. Germline trimming cut 3 bases from V and 7 bases from J; bases unmatched to any gene: 8. This CDR3 has 14 amino acids. The V gene's germline CDR1 is LNHDA and CDR2 SQIVND (reference sequence). This CDR3 reads CASSMTNRGSEAFF. CDR3 in DNA: TGTGCCAGTAGTATGACTAACAGGGGTAGTGAAGCTTTCTTT.

This clone appeared a single time. This chain uses TRBV18 with TRBJ1-1; TRBD1 matches 7 bases. V was pared by 3 bases and J by 9 bases, with 7 bases of the junction left unmatched. The CDR3 sequence is 13 residues long. Germline assignment: CDR1 KGHSH and CDR2 LQKENI. DNA of the CDR3: TGTGCCAGCTCACCGGACCGGGACAGAAAAGCTTTCTTT. Translation: CASSPDRDRKAFF.

The rearrangement joins TRBV5-1 to TRBJ1-5, with TRBD1 identical over 7 bases. V shed 2 bases, J shed 0 bases, and the junction held 11 bases outside the gene matches. The CDR3 extends over 18 amino acids. The germline gives CDR1 SGHRS, CDR2 YFSETQ. CDR3 loop: CASSFRHTGARSNQPQHF. As DNA, the CDR3 is TGCGCCAGCAGCTTTCGCCACACAGGGGCGCGTAGCAATCAGCCCCAGCATTTT.

The V and J genes are TRBV5-6 and TRBJ1-3; D unresolved. V was shortened by 4 bases and J by 0 bases, with 5 bases between the two germline ends. Germline V gene sequence: CDR1 SGHDT, CDR2 YYEEEE. This CDR3 contains 13 residues. CDR3 protein: CASSPYSGNTIYF. CDR3 coding DNA: TGTGCCAGCAGCCCCTACTCTGGAAACACCATATATTTT.

The V gene is TRBV2, the J gene TRBJ2-3; TRBD1 matches 9 bases. In germline, CDR1 is SNHLY, CDR2 FYNNEI. With 4 bases clipped from V and 6 bases from J, the junction kept 5 bases outside the gene matches. CDR3 length: 14 amino acids. This CDR3 reads CASSVTGGYDTQYF. CDR3 DNA: TGTGCCAGCAGTGTCACAGGGGGCTACGATACGCAGTATTTT.

In its sample, this clone was seen a few times. This sequence joins TRBV7-2 and TRBJ2-5, with 8 bases aligning to TRBD1. After removal of 7 bases from V and 5 bases from J, the junction contained 12 bases not matched to a gene. The CDR3 is 15 residues long. Per the germline V gene, CDR1 is SGHTA and CDR2 is FQGNSA. The CDR3 nucleotides are TGTGCCAGCACCGTATCGACAGGGGTTAAGGAGACCCAGTACTTC. It codes for CASTVSTGVKETQYF.

This clone was found once. This chain links TRBV5-4 with TRBJ1-3; D is ambiguous. CDR3 length equals 17 residues. Germline CDR1 is SGHNT and CDR2 is YYREEE (reference sequence). The V gene lost 4 bases and the J gene lost 0 bases, with 17 bases spanning the gap. The DNA of the CDR3 is TGTGCCAGCAGCCCTAGTTGGACGGGGAGCTCTGGAAACACCATATATTTT. It specifies CASSPSWTGSSGNTIYF.

This sequence joins TRBV6-5 and TRBJ1-1; D gene unclear. This CDR3 spans 15 amino acids. Trimming removed 2 bases from V and 3 bases from J, with 13 bases in between. Germline lookup yields CDR1 MNHEY and CDR2 SVGAGI. In DNA, the CDR3 is TGTGCCAGCAGTTACGCGAGCCGGAGTCACACTGAAGCTTTCTTT. Translation gives CASSYASRSHTEAFF.